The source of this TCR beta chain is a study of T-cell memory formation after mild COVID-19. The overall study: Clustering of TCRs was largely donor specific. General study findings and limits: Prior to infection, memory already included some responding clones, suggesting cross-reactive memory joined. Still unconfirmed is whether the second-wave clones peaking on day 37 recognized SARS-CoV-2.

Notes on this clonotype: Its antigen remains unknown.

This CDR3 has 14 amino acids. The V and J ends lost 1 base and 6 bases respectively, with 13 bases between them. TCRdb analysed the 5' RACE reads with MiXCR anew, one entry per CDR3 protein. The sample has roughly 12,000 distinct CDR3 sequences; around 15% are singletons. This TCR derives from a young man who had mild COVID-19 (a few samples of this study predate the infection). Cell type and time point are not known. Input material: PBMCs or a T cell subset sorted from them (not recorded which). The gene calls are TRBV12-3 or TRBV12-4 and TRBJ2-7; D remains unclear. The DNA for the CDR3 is TGTGCCAGCAGTTTAGGGACCGCGAATTCCGAGCAGTACTTC. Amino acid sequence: CASSLGTANSEQYF.